One sample yielded the 10 T cell receptor beta chains listed below, sequenced in a study of blood T cell repertoires in COVID-19. The repertoire was sequenced with immunoSEQ multiplex PCR; TCRdb's copy has only in-frame clones and lacks some. The sample has around 200,000 clones, under 80% seen once. Sequenced sample: peripheral blood. These receptors were collected from a man between 45 and 60 years old who had recovered from COVID-19.

Only one count was recorded for this clone. The chain combines TRBV15 with TRBJ1-4; no clear D gene. CDR1 is LNHNV and CDR2 is YYDKDF in the germline V gene (reference sequence). Trimming shortened V by 0 bases and J by 7 bases, and 12 bases separated the two germline ends. The CDR3 contains 15 residues. CDR3 in amino acids: CATSRDYGSGEKLFF. CDR3 sequence (DNA): TGTGCCACCAGCAGAGATTACGGATCAGGTGAAAAACTGTTTTTT.

This chain joins TRBV19 and TRBJ2-5; 7 nucleotides align to TRBD1. Germline V gives CDR1 LNHDA, CDR2 SQIVND (reference sequence). With 4 bases clipped from V and 2 bases from J, the junction kept 10 bases outside the gene matches. The CDR3 sequence is 16 residues long. DNA for the CDR3: TGTGCCAGTAGTAACTTCCAGGGGGTAGGGCAAGAGACCCAGTACTTC. Its protein product is CASSNFQGVGQETQYF.

The chain is built from TRBV9 and TRBJ2-1; 9 bases are shared with TRBD2. CDR1 and CDR2 from the germline V gene are SGDLS and YYNGEE. V lost 3 bases, J lost 5 bases, and 9 bases stayed unmatched. The CDR3 has 16 amino acids. The CDR3 here is CASSADLAGFNNEQFF. Written as DNA, the CDR3 is TGTGCCAGCAGCGCCGACCTAGCGGGATTTAACAATGAGCAGTTCTTC.

The chain links TRBV11-2 to TRBJ2-2; 7 nucleotides line up with TRBD1. After removal of 5 bases from V and 6 bases from J, the junction contained 18 bases not matched to a gene. The V gene's germline CDR1 is SGHAT and CDR2 FQNNGV. CDR3 size: 18 residues. The CDR3 DNA follows: TGTGCCAGCAGCCCTCTCAACAGGGGAAGAGATTGGGCCGGGGAGCTGTTTTTT. Translating gives CASSPLNRGRDWAGELFF.

This chain uses TRBV30 with TRBJ1-6; 10 nucleotides agree with TRBD1. Trimming removed 2 bases from V and 9 bases from J; junction bases left unmatched: 7. Germline CDR1 reads GTSNPN; CDR2 reads SVGIG (reference sequence). This CDR3 is 15 amino acids long. The chain's CDR3 is CAWSTPTGGLSPLHF. In DNA, the CDR3 is TGTGCCTGGAGTACTCCGACAGGGGGCCTTTCACCCCTCCACTTT.

There are many counts of this clone. The V and J genes are TRBV5-6 and TRBJ1-1; 10 nucleotides align to TRBD1. The CDR3 runs to 15 residues. With V trimmed by 3 bases and J by 8 bases, 10 bases remained unmatched. CDR1 SGHDT and CDR2 YYEEEE come from the germline V gene. Written as DNA, the CDR3 is TGTGCCAGCAGCTCGAAAGGACAGGGGGACCTAGAAGCTTTCTTT. Its translation is CASSSKGQGDLEAFF.

The chain joins TRBV7-2 to TRBJ2-3; D ambiguous. The CDR3 runs to 12 residues. The germline V gene encodes CDR1 SGHTA and CDR2 FQGNSA. V lost 5 bases and J lost 6, with 9 bases in between. The CDR3 here is CASSTYLDTQYF. The CDR3 nucleotides are TGTGCCAGCAGCACATATTTGGATACGCAGTATTTT.

The CDR3 sequence is CASSARQGDEQFF. The CDR3 DNA reads as TGTGCCAGTAGTGCTCGACAAGGGGATGAGCAGTTCTTC. The V and J genes are TRBV19 and TRBJ2-1; D may be TRBD1 (5 bases). Germline CDR1 LNHDA, CDR2 SQIVND (reference sequence). V was clipped by 5 bases and J by 8 bases, with 13 bases between them. This CDR3 region has 13 residues.

The chain uses TRBV18 and TRBJ2-3; the match to TRBD1 covers 7 bases. The CDR3 sequence is 14 residues long. CDR1 and CDR2 (germline): KGHSH, LQKENI. V lost 7 bases and J lost 1; bases outside the gene matches: 5. The CDR3 coding sequence is TGTGCCAGCTACGAGGGGGCCGGCACAGATACGCAGTATTTT. Protein: CASYEGAGTDTQYF.

This chain connects TRBV7-8 to TRBJ2-7, with D perhaps TRBD2 (5 bases). CDR1 and CDR2 from the germline V gene are SGHVS and FQNEAQ. This CDR3 has 14 residues. Trimming removed 1 base at V and 1 base at J, with 8 bases between. CDR3 region: CASSLVTGSYEQYF. Here the CDR3 DNA reads TGTGCCAGCAGCTTAGTCACGGGGTCCTACGAGCAGTACTTC.